The 10 T cell receptor beta chains reported below all come from one sample, sequenced in a study of cytomegalovirus exposure and HLA in healthy donors. The PCR made use of 60 Vbeta and 13 Jbeta primers. Clones were sequenced by immunoSEQ multiplex PCR, and TCRdb holds only the in-frame ones, with some missing. This table has approximately 93,000 clones, roughly 83% appearing once. What was sequenced was PBMCs. The receptors come from a male donor in good health and CMV-seropositive.

This clone was seen once. The chain uses TRBV5-6 and TRBJ1-2; 12 bases fit TRBD1. Germline V gene data show CDR1 as SGHDT and CDR2 as YYEEEE. Germline trimming cut 4 bases from V and 8 bases from J; bases unmatched to any gene: 6. The CDR3 consists of 14 residues. The CDR3 bases are TGTGCCAGCAGCACCGGGACAGGGGGCGTCGGCTACACCTTC. This gives the protein CASSTGTGGVGYTF.

The chain has TRBV19 and TRBJ1-5; no reliable D call. The V gene's germline CDR1 is LNHDA and CDR2 SQIVND (reference sequence). The V gene lost 3 bases and the J gene lost 3 bases, with 9 bases spanning the gap. The CDR3 loop spans 14 amino acids. The CDR3 coding sequence is TGTGCCAGTAGTATGGCATTCTCCAATCAGCCCCAGCATTTT. Translated: CASSMAFSNQPQHF.

V and J are TRBV5-4 and TRBJ2-3, with 10 bases lining up with TRBD1. From germline, CDR1 is SGHNT and CDR2 YYREEE (reference sequence). The CDR3 runs 16 residues. With 4 bases clipped from V and 2 bases from J, the junction kept 7 bases outside the gene matches. This CDR3 reads CASSPWGTGATDTQYF. The CDR3, as DNA: TGTGCCAGCAGCCCCTGGGGGACAGGGGCCACAGATACGCAGTATTTT.

This sequence joins TRBV13 and TRBJ2-3, with TRBD2 identical over 11 bases. The CDR3 covers 15 residues. The J segment lost 2 bases and the V segment lost 6 bases, leaving 4 bases of the junction unmatched. Germline V lookup: CDR1 PRHDT, CDR2 FYEKMQ (reference sequence). CDR3 DNA sequence: TGTGCCAGCAGTCAACTAGCGGGAGACACAGATACGCAGTATTTT. Residues: CASSQLAGDTDTQYF.

The genes are TRBV29-1 and TRBJ1-1; no reliable D call. The V gene lost 6 bases and the J gene lost 11 bases, with 22 bases spanning the gap. Looked up from germline, CDR1 is SQVTM and CDR2 is ANQGSEA. The length of the CDR3 is 13 residues. This CDR3 is CSVEADLSLAAFF. The CDR3 DNA is TGCAGCGTCGAGGCAGATTTATCCTTGGCGGCTTTCTTT.

J is TRBJ1-5 and V is TRBV10-3; D may be TRBD1 (5 bases). CDR1 ENHRY and CDR2 SYGVKD come from the germline V gene. This CDR3 has 12 amino acids. V was shortened by 9 bases and J by 7 bases, with 13 bases between the two germline ends. CDR3 residues: CAIFRVVQPQHF. The CDR3 nucleotides read TGTGCCATTTTCAGGGTTGTACAGCCCCAGCATTTT.

J is TRBJ2-2 and V is TRBV4-2, with 10 bases fitting TRBD2. CDR1 and CDR2 (germline): LGHNA, YNFKEQ. CDR3 length: 17 residues. Trimming at V came to 3 bases and at J to 2 bases, leaving 6 bases not matched to a gene. The CDR3, as DNA: TGTGCCAGCAGCCACCCTAGCGGGGGCCTCAACACCGGGGAGCTGTTTTTT. Amino acid sequence: CASSHPSGGLNTGELFF.

This clone was observed a few times. The gene calls are TRBV27 and TRBJ2-7; 9 bases fit TRBD1. This CDR3 has 15 residues. Per germline, CDR1 MNHEY and CDR2 SMNVEV (reference sequence). With V trimmed by 6 bases and J by 3 bases, 9 bases remained unmatched. Written as DNA, the CDR3 is TGTGCCAGCAGCGCCGTGGGACAGGGTGGCTACGAGCAGTACTTC. It translates to CASSAVGQGGYEQYF.

The gene calls are TRBV27 and TRBJ2-2; D is possibly TRBD2 (5 bases). The CDR3 has 13 amino acids. The germline V gene has CDR1 MNHEY and CDR2 SMNVEV (reference sequence). V dropped 3 bases and J dropped 5 bases, with 7 bases sitting between them. CDR3 residues: CASSFTGTGELFF. The CDR3 bases are TGTGCCAGCAGTTTTACGGGGACCGGGGAGCTGTTTTTT.

V and J are TRBV2 and TRBJ2-2, with 7 nucleotides matching TRBD1. The CDR3 totals 14 residues. Germline-derived CDR1 and CDR2 are SNHLY and FYNNEI. The V and J ends lost 3 bases and 8 bases, in that order; junction bases with no gene match: 6. CDR3 amino acids: CASSDPGQTGELFF. CDR3 nucleotide sequence: TGTGCCAGCAGTGACCCGGGACAGACAGGGGAGCTGTTTTTT.